The clone carrying this T cell receptor (beta chain) was observed many times. Its target is unknown. This entry is derived from a study of spatial heterogeneity in lung cancer. Background on the study: The study observed each unique TCR and UMI combination more than ten times on average in raw reads.

Each molecule of TCR cDNA was tagged with one unique molecular identifier. TCRdb passed the 5' RACE reads through MiXCR, listing each CDR3 protein once. The sample includes tens of thousands of distinct CDR3 sequences, 7.5% to 9% of them seen just once. As for time point: sample taken at primary tumor resection. The sequenced material consisted of unsorted whole RNA from tumor, nontumor lung or frozen PBMC. Germline loops: CDR1 MGHRA, CDR2 YSYEKL. CDR3 length: 15 amino acids. V lost 2 bases, J lost 4 bases, and 12 bases lay in between. Study findings and constraints: TCRs found ubiquitously expanded in tumor appeared in blood more at resection than at follow-up.

The sequence was collected from a female donor with early-stage non-small cell lung cancer. Sample: PBMCs, taken at surgery. The chain links TRBV4-1 to TRBJ2-1, with TRBD1 as a possible D gene (6 bases). CDR3 in amino acids: CASSQTETGYNEQFF. CDR3 bases: TGCGCCAGCAGCCAAACCGAGACAGGTTACAATGAGCAGTTCTTC.